These 27 T cell receptor beta chains originate from one sample sequenced in a study of tumor-infiltrating lymphocytes in primary liver carcinoma (dated by TCRdb to about 2017). Reads for this sample came from an Illumina HiSeq 2500. Using a constant-region primer and ProtoScript II reverse transcriptase, TCRbeta-specific cDNA was reverse-transcribed from approximately 0.5 ug total RNA. Three nested multiplex PCR rounds, following a slightly modified ARM-PCR procedure, were used to build the TCRbeta libraries. Each of the first two PCR rounds ran for 10 cycles and used multiplex TRBV1-TRBV30 forward primers together with a Cbeta reverse primer. In-frame beta chains were kept once TCRdb had trimmed the public reads at Q25 with fastp and called clones with MiXCR. Every distinct CDR3 protein forms one entry, paired with its most common genes and DNA. Here the sample has approximately 99,000 distinct CDR3 sequences; around two thirds occur a single time. 7.5% to 10% of the sample is held by the ten biggest clonotypes.

Without any cell sorting, total RNA and DNA were extracted together from about 20-30 mg of bulk tissue using the AllPrep DNA/RNA mini kit. The sample was liver tumor tissue from sampling region 5. The label giving this sample's cell subset or site can be read as: tumor region T5, tumor centre. The receptor source for this set is an older woman with primary liver carcinoma and hepatitis B virus infection.

In regard to this clonotype: This may come from a read error, since a much larger clone is one base off. The genes are TRBV5-4 and TRBJ2-2; 7 positions agree with TRBD2. This CDR3 has 15 residues. Looked up from germline, CDR1 is SGHNT and CDR2 is YYREEE (reference sequence). The CDR3 is CASSPEVAGTGELLF. The DNA for the CDR3 is TGTGCCAGCAGCCCGGAGGTAGCGGGCACCGGGGAGCTGCTTTTT.

Points on this clonotype: Relative to the germline gene, one junction end is altered; a read error may explain this. V is TRBV6-4 and J is TRBJ2-5; TRBD2 matches at 9 bases. Looked up from germline, CDR1 is MRHNA and CDR2 is SNTAGT. CDR3 length equals 14 residues. CDR3 region: CASTHSGSGENQYF. DNA of the CDR3: TGTGCCAGCACCCATAGCGGGAGCGGAGAGAACCAGTACTTC.

The CDR3 sequence: CASSRESRDYYEQYF. The CDR3, as DNA: TGTGCCAGCAGCCGAGAGTCCCGGGACTACTACGAGCAGTACTTC. The genes are TRBV14 and TRBJ2-7; 7 bases fit TRBD2. Per the germline V gene, CDR1 is SGHDN and CDR2 is FVKESK. The trim removed 4 bases at V and 3 bases at J, leaving 9 bases unmatched. CDR3 length: 15 residues.

Concerning this clonotype itself: A much more abundant neighbour one base away suggests this may be a read error. V is TRBV28 and J is TRBJ1-1, with 9 bases fitting TRBD1. The germline V gene encodes CDR1 MDHEN and CDR2 SYDVKM. This CDR3 has 15 amino acids. The CDR3, as DNA: TGTGCCACCAGTTTACAGGGGGCGGTGAGAACTGAAGCTTTCTTT. Translated: CATSLQGAVRTEAFF.

This clonotype is a singleton in its sample. The chain is built from TRBV19 and TRBJ1-1; unclear D gene. Germline V CDR1 and CDR2: LNHDA, SQIVND (reference sequence). V was cut by 10 bases and J by 1 base, with 25 bases left in between. CDR3 length: 17 amino acids. CDR3 nucleotide sequence: TGTGCCATTAGAAACCTATTTCAAGTGGGCACGAACACTGAAGCTTTCTTT. This sequence encodes CAIRNLFQVGTNTEAFF.

At least ten counts were recorded for this clonotype. The chain combines TRBV4-1 with TRBJ2-4, with TRBD2 matching over 12 bases. Unmatched junction bases numbered 7, after V lost 0 bases and J lost 7 bases. The CDR3 length is 17 residues. Germline lookup yields CDR1 MGHRA and CDR2 YSYEKL. CDR3 sequence: CASSQDRSGTSGNIQYF. CDR3 DNA sequence: TGCGCCAGCAGCCAAGACCGTTCCGGGACTAGCGGGAACATTCAGTACTTC.

In its sample, this clonotype was seen once. A junction end diverges from the germline sequence, so it may reflect a read error. This chain uses TRBV6-1 with TRBJ2-7, with 7 bases matching TRBD1. CDR1 is MNHNS and CDR2 is SASEGT in the germline V gene. The CDR3 sequence is 16 residues long. CDR3 DNA: TGTGCCGGCAGTACTACAGGGGCCCGCAGCTCCTACGAGCAGTACTTC. Amino acids: CAGSTTGARSSYEQYF.

As regards this clonotype: The CDR3 end shows no conserved phenylalanine or tryptophan, and so a read error is likely. V usage is TRBV11-2 and J usage is TRBJ2-2; TRBD1 or TRBD2 may be the D gene (5 bases each). V shed 8 bases and J shed 9 bases, with 19 bases lying between them. The CDR3 covers 14 residues. CDR1 is SGHAT and CDR2 is FQNNGV in the germline V gene. The CDR3 nucleotides are TGTGCCAGCGGCTCGGGACCTACAGGCAGGGAGCTGTTTTCT. Its translation: CASGSGPTGRELFS.

Comments on this clonotype: One end of the junction does not line up with germline, which may come from a read error. The CDR3 region has the DNA TGCGCCAGCAGCGGGGGACAGGGGTTGGTTAGACTGTATAACGAGCAGTACTTC. Its translation is CASSGGQGLVRLYNEQYF. This sequence joins TRBV11-2 and TRBJ2-7; 10 bases map to TRBD1. The germline V gene has CDR1 SGHAT and CDR2 FQNNGV. The CDR3 has 18 amino acids.

This clonotype was counted ten times or more. The chain employs TRBV4-2 and TRBJ1-2; 7 positions agree with TRBD1. This CDR3 has 15 amino acids. The germline gives CDR1 LGHNA, CDR2 YNFKEQ. V shed 0 bases, J shed 4 bases, and the junction held 5 bases outside the gene matches. The chain's CDR3 is CASSQEYGQAYGYTF. CDR3 coding DNA: TGTGCCAGCAGCCAAGAGTATGGACAGGCCTATGGCTACACCTTC.

The CDR3: CASNPTGIVLTGELFF. For the CDR3, the DNA is TGTGCCAGCAACCCAACAGGGATCGTACTCACCGGGGAGCTGTTTTTT. The chain joins TRBV11-1 to TRBJ2-2; maybe TRBD1 (6 bases). This CDR3 is 16 amino acids long. V dropped 7 bases and J dropped 4 bases, with 19 bases sitting between them. Germline V gene data show CDR1 as SGHAT and CDR2 as FQDESV (reference sequence).

About this clonotype itself: This may be a read error, as it is one base from a much larger clone. The chain links TRBV5-1 to TRBJ2-1, with D possibly being TRBD1 or TRBD2 (5 bases each). CDR3 length: 15 residues. Per the germline V gene, CDR1 is SGHRS and CDR2 is YFSETQ. V lost 2 bases to trimming and J lost 7 bases, with 16 bases between them. CDR3 region: CASSLGTHENNEQFF. The CDR3 DNA reads as TGCGCCAGCAGCTTAGGGACCCACGAAAATAATGAGCAGTTCTTC.

Concerning this clonotype: A junction end diverges from the germline sequence, so it may reflect a read error. This chain uses TRBV29-1 with TRBJ1-2, with D perhaps matching TRBD1 (6 bases). This CDR3 contains 15 residues. Per the germline V gene, CDR1 is SQVTM and CDR2 is ANQGSEA. The CDR3 DNA follows: TGCAGCATTGATCGGGGGGCAGTAGGGGCCTGCAGCTACACCTTC. This encodes CSIDRGAVGACSYTF.

As to this clonotype: In this CDR3 the conserved last residue, phenylalanine or tryptophan, is missing, so a read error is likely. The J gene is TRBJ2-4, the V gene TRBV4-2; 7 bases are shared with TRBD1. Germline CDR1 and CDR2: LGHNA and YNFKEQ. This CDR3 is built from 17 residues. The CDR3 region is CASSQEGALGAKNIQYI. The CDR3 region has the DNA TGTGCCAGTAGCCAAGAGGGGGCCTTGGGGGCCAAAAACATTCAGTACATC.

On this clonotype: A junction end diverges from the germline sequence, so it may reflect a read error. The chain recombines TRBV11-2 with TRBJ2-3, with TRBD1 identical over 7 bases. CDR1 and CDR2 from the germline V gene are SGHAT and FQNNGV. This CDR3 has 14 amino acids. CDR3 sequence (DNA): TGTGCCAGCAGTCTAGACAGGGAGATCGATACGCAGTGTTTT. Its translation: CASSLDREIDTQCF.

This clonotype appeared once. V gene TRBV5-5 combines with J gene TRBJ1-1, with 8 bases matching TRBD1. The germline gives CDR1 SGHKS, CDR2 YYEKEE (reference sequence). This CDR3 has 15 amino acids. After removal of 6 bases from V and 3 bases from J, the junction contained 10 bases not matched to a gene. The CDR3 DNA reads TGTGCCAGCAACCCGCTGACAGGGGACGACACTGAAGCTTTCTTT. Its protein product is CASNPLTGDDTEAFF.

CDR3 residues: CASSTKGPGNTEAFF. DNA for the CDR3: TGTGCCAGTAGTACCAAGGGTCCTGGGAACACTGAAGCTTTCTTT. The chain joins TRBV19 to TRBJ1-1; unclear D gene. V lost 4 bases to trimming and J lost 1 base, with 13 bases between them. The CDR3 is 15 amino acids. CDR1 LNHDA and CDR2 SQIVND come from the germline V gene (reference sequence).

Concerning this clonotype: One junction end disagrees with the germline gene, perhaps due to a read error. This chain connects TRBV11-3 to TRBJ2-2; D not resolved. Germline V CDR1 and CDR2: SGHNT, YENEEA. This CDR3 comprises 14 residues. The CDR3 here is CARRNHENIGELFF. The CDR3 DNA reads as TGTGCCCGCAGGAACCATGAGAACATCGGGGAGCTGTTTTTT.

Comment on this clonotype: A junction end diverges from the germline sequence, so it may reflect a read error. The chain combines TRBV11-3 with TRBJ2-1; a possible D gene is TRBD2 (5 bases). The V gene's germline CDR1 is SGHNT and CDR2 YENEEA. CDR3 length: 16 amino acids. The CDR3 protein is CVSSPRTRSSYNEQFF. The DNA of the CDR3 is TGTGTCAGCAGCCCGAGGACTCGATCCTCCTACAATGAGCAGTTCTTC. Full variable domain (outside the CDR3, taken from reference TRBV11-3 and TRBJ2-1): EAGVVQSPRYKIIEKKQPVAFWCNPISGHNTLYWYLQNLGQGPELLIRYENEEAVDDSQLPKDRFSAERLKGVDSTLKIQPAELGDSAVYLCVSSPRTRSSYNEQFFGPGTRLTVL.

This clonotype occurred many times. The V call is TRBV7-9, the J call TRBJ2-2, with TRBD1 identical over 7 bases. The CDR3 totals 16 residues. Unmatched junction bases numbered 7, after V lost 4 bases and J lost 2 bases. Germline V lookup: CDR1 SEHNR, CDR2 FQNEAQ (reference sequence). The DNA of the CDR3 is TGTGCCAGCAGCTCCCCAGGGGGTCTAAACACCGGGGAGCTGTTTTTT. This encodes CASSSPGGLNTGELFF.

This clonotype was observed a few times. Just one base apart from a much larger clone, this may be a read error. The chain employs TRBV7-9 and TRBJ2-4; D perhaps matches TRBD1 (6 bases). Germline CDR1 and CDR2: SEHNR and FQNEAQ (reference sequence). CDR3 length: 14 amino acids. The CDR3 region has the DNA TGTGCCAACAGCACAGGGCCCGGAAAAAACATTCAGTACTTC. Residues: CANSTGPGKNIQYF.

About this clonotype itself: Since a much larger clone is just one base distant, this may be a read error. The chain uses TRBV7-9 and TRBJ2-2, with 10 bases aligning to TRBD2. The CDR3 covers 18 residues. The trim removed 4 bases at V and 2 bases at J, leaving 10 bases unmatched. In germline, CDR1 is SEHNR, CDR2 FQNEAQ (reference sequence). The CDR3 bases are TGTGCCAGCAGCTATTCCCTAGCGGGAGTTGAAAACACCGGGGAGCTGTTTTTT. It yields the protein CASSYSLAGVENTGELFF.

The chain employs TRBV12-3 or TRBV12-4 and TRBJ1-2; D is unresolved. V gave up 5 bases and J gave up 8 bases, with 18 bases separating them. CDR3 size: 14 residues. CDR3 DNA sequence: TGTGCCAGCAGTCCTCCCCGAACAGAGCTCGGCTACACCTTC. Its translation: CASSPPRTELGYTF.

Note on this clonotype: Sequence at one end of the junction differs from germline and may be a read error. The chain joins TRBV6-2 or TRBV6-3 to TRBJ1-5; the D is unclear. Germline V gene lookup returns CDR1 MNHEY and CDR2 SVGEGT. The length of the CDR3 is 12 residues. The CDR3 sequence: CDSSYTHQPQHF. The CDR3 nucleotides are TGTGACAGCAGTTACACGCATCAGCCTCAGCATTTT.

This clonotype was counted ten times or more. The chain recombines TRBV7-9 with TRBJ1-1; D not resolved. This CDR3 comprises 14 residues. V lost 5 bases and J lost 3, with 13 bases in between. Germline CDR1 SEHNR, CDR2 FQNEAQ (reference sequence). The CDR3 loop reads CASSKDLVDTEAFF. In nucleotides, the CDR3 is TGTGCCAGCAGCAAAGACCTCGTTGACACTGAAGCTTTCTTT.

This clonotype showed up many times. Mismatch with germline at one junction end may stem from a read error. The chain employs TRBV7-8 and TRBJ2-5; 7 bases match TRBD1. This CDR3 comprises 12 residues. In germline, CDR1 is SGHVS, CDR2 FQNEAQ. Here the CDR3 reads CASSIGTESQYF. DNA of the CDR3: TGTGCCAGCAGCATAGGGACAGAGTCCCAGTACTTC.

Concerning this clonotype: Possible read error: a much larger clone is one base away. The V and J genes are TRBV28 and TRBJ1-5; D unresolved. Looked up from germline, CDR1 is MDHEN and CDR2 is SYDVKM. This CDR3 region has 12 residues. The CDR3 here is CASNDGGQHQHF. In DNA form, the CDR3 reads TGTGCCAGCAACGATGGAGGTCAGCACCAGCATTTT.